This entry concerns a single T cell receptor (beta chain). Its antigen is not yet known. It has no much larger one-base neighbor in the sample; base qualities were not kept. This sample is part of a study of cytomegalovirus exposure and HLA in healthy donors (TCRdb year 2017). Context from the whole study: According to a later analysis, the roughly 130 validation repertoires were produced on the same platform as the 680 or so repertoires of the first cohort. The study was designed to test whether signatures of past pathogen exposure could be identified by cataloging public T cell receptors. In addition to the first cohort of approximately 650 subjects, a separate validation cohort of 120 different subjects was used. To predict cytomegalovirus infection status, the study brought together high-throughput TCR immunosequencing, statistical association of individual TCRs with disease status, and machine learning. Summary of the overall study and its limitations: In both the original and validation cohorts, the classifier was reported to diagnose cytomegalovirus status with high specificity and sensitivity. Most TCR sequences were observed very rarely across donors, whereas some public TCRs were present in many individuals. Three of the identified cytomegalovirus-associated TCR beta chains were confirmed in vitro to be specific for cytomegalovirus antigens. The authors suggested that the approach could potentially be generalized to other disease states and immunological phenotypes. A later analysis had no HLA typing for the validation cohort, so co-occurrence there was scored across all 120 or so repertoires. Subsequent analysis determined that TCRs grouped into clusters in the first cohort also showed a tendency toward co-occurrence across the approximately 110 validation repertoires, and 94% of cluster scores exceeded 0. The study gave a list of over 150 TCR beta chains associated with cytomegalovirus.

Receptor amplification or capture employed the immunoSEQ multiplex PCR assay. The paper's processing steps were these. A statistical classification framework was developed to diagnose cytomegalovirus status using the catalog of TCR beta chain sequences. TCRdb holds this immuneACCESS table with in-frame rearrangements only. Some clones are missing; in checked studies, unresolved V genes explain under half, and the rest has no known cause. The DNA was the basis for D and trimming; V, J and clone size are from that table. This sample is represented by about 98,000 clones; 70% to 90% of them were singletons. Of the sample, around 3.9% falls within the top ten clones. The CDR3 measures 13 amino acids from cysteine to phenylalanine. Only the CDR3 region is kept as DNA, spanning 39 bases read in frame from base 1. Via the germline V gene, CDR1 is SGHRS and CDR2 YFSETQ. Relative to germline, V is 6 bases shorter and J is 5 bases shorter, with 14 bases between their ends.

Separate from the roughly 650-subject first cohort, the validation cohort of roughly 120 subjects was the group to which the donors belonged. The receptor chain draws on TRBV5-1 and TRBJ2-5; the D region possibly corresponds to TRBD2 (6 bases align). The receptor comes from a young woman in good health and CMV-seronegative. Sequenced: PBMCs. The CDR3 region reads CASKSAGLETQYF. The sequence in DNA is TGCGCCAGCAAGTCGGCGGGGCTCGAGACCCAGTACTTC.